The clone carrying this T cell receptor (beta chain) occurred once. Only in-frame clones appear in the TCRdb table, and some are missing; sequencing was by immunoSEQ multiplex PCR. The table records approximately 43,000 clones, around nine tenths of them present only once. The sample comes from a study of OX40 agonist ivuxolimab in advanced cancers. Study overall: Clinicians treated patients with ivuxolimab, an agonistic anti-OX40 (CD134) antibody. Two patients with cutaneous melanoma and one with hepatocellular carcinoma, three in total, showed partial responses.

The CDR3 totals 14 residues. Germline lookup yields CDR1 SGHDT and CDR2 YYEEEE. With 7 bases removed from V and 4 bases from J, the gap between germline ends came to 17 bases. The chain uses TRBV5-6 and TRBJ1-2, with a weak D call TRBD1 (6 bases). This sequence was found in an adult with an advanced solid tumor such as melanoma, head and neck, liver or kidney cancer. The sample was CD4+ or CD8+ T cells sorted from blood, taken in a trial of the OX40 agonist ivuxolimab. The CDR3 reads CASLVGQTPYGYTF. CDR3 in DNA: TGTGCCAGCTTGGTAGGACAGACCCCCTATGGCTACACCTTC.